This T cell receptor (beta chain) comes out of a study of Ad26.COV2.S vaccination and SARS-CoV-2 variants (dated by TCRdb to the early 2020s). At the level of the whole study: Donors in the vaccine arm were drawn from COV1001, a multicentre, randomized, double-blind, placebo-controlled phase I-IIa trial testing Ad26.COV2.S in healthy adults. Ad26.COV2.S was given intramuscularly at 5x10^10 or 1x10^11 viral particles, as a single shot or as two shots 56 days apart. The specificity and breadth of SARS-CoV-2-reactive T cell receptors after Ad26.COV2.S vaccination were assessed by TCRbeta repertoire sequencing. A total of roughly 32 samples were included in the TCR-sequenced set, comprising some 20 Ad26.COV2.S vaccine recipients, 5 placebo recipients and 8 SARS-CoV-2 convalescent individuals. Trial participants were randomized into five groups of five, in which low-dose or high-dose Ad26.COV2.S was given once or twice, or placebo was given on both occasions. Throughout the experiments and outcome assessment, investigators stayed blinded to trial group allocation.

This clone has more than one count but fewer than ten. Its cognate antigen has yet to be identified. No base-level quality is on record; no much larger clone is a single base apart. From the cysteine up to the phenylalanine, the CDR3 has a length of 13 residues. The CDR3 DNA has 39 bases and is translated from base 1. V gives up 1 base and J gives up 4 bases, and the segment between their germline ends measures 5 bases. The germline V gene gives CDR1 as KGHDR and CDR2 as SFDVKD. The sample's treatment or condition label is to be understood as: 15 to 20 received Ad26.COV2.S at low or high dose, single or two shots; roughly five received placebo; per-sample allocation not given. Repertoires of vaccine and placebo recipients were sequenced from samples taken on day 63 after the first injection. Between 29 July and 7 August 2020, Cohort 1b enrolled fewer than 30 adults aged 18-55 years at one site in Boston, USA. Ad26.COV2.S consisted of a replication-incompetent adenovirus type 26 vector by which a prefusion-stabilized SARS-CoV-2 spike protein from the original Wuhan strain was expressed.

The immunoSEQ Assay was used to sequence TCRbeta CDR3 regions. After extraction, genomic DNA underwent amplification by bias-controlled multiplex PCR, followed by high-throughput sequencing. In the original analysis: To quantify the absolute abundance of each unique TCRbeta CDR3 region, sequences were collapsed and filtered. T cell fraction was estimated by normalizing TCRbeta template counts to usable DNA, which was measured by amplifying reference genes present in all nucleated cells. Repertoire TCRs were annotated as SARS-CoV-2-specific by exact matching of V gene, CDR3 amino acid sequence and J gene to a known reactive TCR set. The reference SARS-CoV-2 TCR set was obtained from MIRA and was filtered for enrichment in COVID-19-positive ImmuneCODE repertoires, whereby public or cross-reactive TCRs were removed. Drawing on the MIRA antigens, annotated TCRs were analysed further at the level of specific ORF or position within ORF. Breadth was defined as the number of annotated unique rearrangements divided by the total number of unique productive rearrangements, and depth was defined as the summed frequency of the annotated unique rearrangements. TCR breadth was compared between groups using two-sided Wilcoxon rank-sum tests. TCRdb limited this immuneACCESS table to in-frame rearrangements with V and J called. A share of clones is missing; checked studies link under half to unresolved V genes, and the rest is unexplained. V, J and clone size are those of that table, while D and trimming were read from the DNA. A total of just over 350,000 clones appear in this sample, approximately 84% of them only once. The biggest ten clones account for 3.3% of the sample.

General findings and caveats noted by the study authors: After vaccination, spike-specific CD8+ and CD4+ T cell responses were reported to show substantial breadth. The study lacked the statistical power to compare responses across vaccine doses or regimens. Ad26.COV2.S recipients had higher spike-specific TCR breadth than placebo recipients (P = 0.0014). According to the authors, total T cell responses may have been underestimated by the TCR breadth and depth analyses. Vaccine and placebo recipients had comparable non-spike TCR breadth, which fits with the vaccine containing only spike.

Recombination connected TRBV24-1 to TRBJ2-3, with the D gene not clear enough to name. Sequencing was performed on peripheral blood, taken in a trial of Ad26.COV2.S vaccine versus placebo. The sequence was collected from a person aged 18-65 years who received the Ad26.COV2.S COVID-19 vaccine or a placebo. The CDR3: CATSDFSADTQYF. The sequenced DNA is TGTGCCACCAGTGATTTTTCCGCAGATACGCAGTATTTT.